The clone carrying this TCR beta chain was detected ten times or more. Its specificity is not known. Mouse gene names apply. The read ends 4 residues shy of where the CDR3 ends; the end is completed using the germline J gene. Germline V lookup: CDR1 NNHNN, CDR2 SYGAGS (reference sequence). The trim removed 0 bases at V and 0 bases at J, leaving 2 bases unmatched. This CDR3 contains 18 residues. The data were obtained in a study of CD8+ T cells in alopecia areata. Time point denoted: mouse skin 6 weeks after grafting, around onset of hair loss. Points from the study as a whole: Lesional scalp displayed greater clonality than normal scalp, most notably in alopecia totalis/universalis. Shared TCR sequences were less clear between patients than in mice, possibly partly from HLA diversity.

Extracted RNA was reverse transcribed into cDNA, the sequencing template. Clones were read by immunoSEQ multiplex PCR, and TCRdb kept only the in-frame ones, dropping some. In total the sample includes around 5,900 clones, none of them seen once. The sequences come from skin, collected at week 6. This clonotype was obtained from a C3H/HeJ mouse with alopecia areata. The strain bears MHC haplotype H2-k. V is TRBV13-2 and J is TRBJ2-1; 14 bases line up with TRBD2. Partial CDR3 DNA: TGTGCCAGCGGTGATGGGGACTGGGGGGGCCTTAACTATGCT. Its translation: CASGDGDWGGLNYA. The whole CDR3 sequence reads CASGDGDWGGLNYAEQFF.